This T cell receptor beta chain was captured in a study of identical twins. Study-wide results and limits: Memory repertoires showed no such pattern, whereas abundant cord blood beta clonotypes carried fewer insertions.

TCRdb processed the 5' RACE reads anew with MiXCR; each CDR3 protein has one entry. The sample carries hundreds of thousands of distinct CDR3 sequences, 24% recorded once. Trimming pared 4 bases from V and 4 bases from J, leaving 12 bases between. Germline values: CDR1 LGHNA, CDR2 YSLEER. The CDR3 is 14 amino acids. About this clonotype: Its antigen is still unknown.

A further study also used this sample, focusing on T cells expressing NK-cell markers. This second report adds: Dominant NKG2C+ clonotype frequencies of 1.0-7.0% of CD8+ T cells were measured in a handful of donors.

The TCR sequence derives from a woman aged 18-29 years in good health. The gene calls are TRBV4-3 and TRBJ2-3, with D possibly being TRBD2 (6 bases). Sequencing was carried out using CD4+ T cells sorted from blood. CDR3 sequence (DNA): TGCGCCAGCAGCCTCCGGAGGGCCCCAGATACGCAGTATTTT. As protein: CASSLRRAPDTQYF.